The 5 T cell receptor beta chains below come from one sample, sequenced in a study of blood T cell repertoires in COVID-19. Repertoires were generated with immunoSEQ multiplex PCR, while TCRdb's copy carries only in-frame clones and drops some. The sample lists around 450,000 clones, nearly 90% seen once, with around 1.8% in the top ten. Sequenced sample: PBMCs or T cells enriched from blood (not recorded which). Receptors originate from a woman aged 18-29 years with acute COVID-19.

This chain links TRBV6-5 with TRBJ1-1, with D possibly matching TRBD1 (5 bases). The germline V gene encodes CDR1 MNHEY and CDR2 SVGAGI. V shed 5 bases and J shed 7 bases, with 11 bases lying between them. The CDR3 has 12 residues. CDR3 in amino acids: CASSPSGREAFF. The DNA for the CDR3 is TGTGCCAGCAGTCCGTCAGGGCGTGAAGCTTTCTTT.

This rearrangement joins TRBV18 to TRBJ2-2, with TRBD2 identical over 8 bases. The CDR3 extends over 15 amino acids. The germline gives CDR1 KGHSH, CDR2 LQKENI. The V and J ends lost 5 bases and 3 bases, in that order; junction bases with no gene match: 5. CDR3 DNA: TGTGCCAGCTCATACCGGGGGGGCGACACCGGGGAGCTGTTTTTT. Its protein is CASSYRGGDTGELFF. Full variable domain (outside the CDR3, taken from reference TRBV18 and TRBJ2-2): NAGVMQNPRHLVRRRGQEARLRCSPMKGHSHVYWYRQLPEEGLKFMVYLQKENIIDESGMPKERFSAEFPKEGPSILRIQQVVRGDSAAYFCASSYRGGDTGELFFGEGSRLTVL.

This chain uses TRBV7-2 with TRBJ2-3, with TRBD1 matching over 7 bases. CDR1 is SGHTA, CDR2 FQGNSA, per germline. The CDR3 contains 15 residues. V lost 3 bases to trimming and J lost 6 bases; unmatched junction nucleotides: 9. The CDR3 loop is CASSLRGRVKDTQYF. The CDR3 nucleotides read TGTGCCAGCAGCTTGAGGGGGCGGGTGAAGGATACGCAGTATTTT. The full variable domain, in which reference TRBV7-2 and TRBJ2-3 provide the parts outside the CDR3, is GAGVSQSPSNKVTEKGKDVELRCDPISGHTALYWYRQSLGQGLEFLIYFQGNSAPDKSGLPSDRFSAERTGGSVSTLTIQRTQQEDSAVYLCASSLRGRVKDTQYFGPGTRLTVL.

The rearrangement uses TRBV28 and TRBJ1-5; weak D call: TRBD1 (6 bases). Trimming removed 7 bases from V and 11 bases from J, with 24 bases in between. The CDR3 has 15 amino acids. Germline CDR1 and CDR2: MDHEN and SYDVKM. As DNA, the CDR3 is TGTGCCAGCACTGACATAGGCAGGGACACTGTGACCCAGCATTTT. Protein product: CASTDIGRDTVTQHF.

The V call is TRBV6-5, the J call TRBJ1-2; D is perhaps TRBD1 (6 bases). The germline V gene has CDR1 MNHEY and CDR2 SVGAGI. The CDR3 totals 13 residues. V gave up 6 bases and J gave up 4 bases, with 12 bases separating them. In DNA form, the CDR3 reads TGTGCCAGCAGCCCCGGACAGAGCTATGGCTACACCTTC. Amino acids: CASSPGQSYGYTF.